Below, 18 T cell receptor beta chains from the same sample are listed, as sequenced in a study of PD-1 blockade in classical Hodgkin lymphoma. Method: immunoSEQ multiplex PCR; TCRdb's copy keeps in-frame clones and lacks some. The profile covers about 90,000 clones, with less than 95% appearing a single time and 2.9% taken by the ten largest. Time point: cycle 4 day 1 (C4D1), after 6 weeks of nivolumab. Autologous stem cell transplantation was followed by relapse in every patient, and brentuximab vedotin exposure varied. The sample was peripheral blood mononuclear cells (PBMCs), taken before the fourth cycle of nivolumab. The origin of the receptors is a human donor with classical Hodgkin lymphoma.

The chain has TRBV25-1 and TRBJ2-1; possibly TRBD1 for D (6 bases). The CDR3 extends over 14 amino acids. Trimming pared 1 base from V and 9 bases from J, leaving 13 bases between. CDR1 and CDR2 from the germline V gene are MGHDK and SYGVNS. CDR3 in amino acids: CASSEFTGTTEQFF. The CDR3 DNA reads as TGTGCCAGCAGTGAATTCACAGGGACGACTGAGCAGTTCTTC.

The chain uses TRBV19 and TRBJ1-3; 7 nucleotides match TRBD1. This CDR3 is 14 amino acids long. In germline, CDR1 is LNHDA, CDR2 SQIVND (reference sequence). Trimming took 10 bases from V and 0 from J; bases not matched to a gene: 6. For the CDR3, the DNA is TGTGCCACAGGACAGGTTAACTCTGGAAACACCATATATTTT. It is translated as CATGQVNSGNTIYF.

The gene calls are TRBV9 and TRBJ2-2; TRBD1 aligns across 10 bases. CDR1 is SGDLS, CDR2 YYNGEE, per germline. This CDR3 comprises 15 residues. J gave up 4 bases and V 2 bases, and 2 bases lay outside the gene matches. As DNA, the CDR3 is TGTGCCAGCAGCGTGGACAGGGGGGGCACCGGGGAGCTGTTTTTT. Its protein product is CASSVDRGGTGELFF.

The chain employs TRBV10-3 and TRBJ2-5, with 7 bases that match TRBD1. TRBJ2-7 matches the DNA end more closely, so the J call is doubtful. CDR1 ENHRY and CDR2 SYGVKD come from the germline V gene. The CDR3 loop spans 18 amino acids. DNA for the CDR3: TGTGCCATCAGTGAGTCAGGGGGCAAGACCCCGAGCGGCTACGAGCAGTACTTC. Residues: CAISESGGKTPSGYEQYF.

The chain couples TRBV7-8 to TRBJ1-2, with no clear D. V gave up 1 base and J gave up 4 bases, with 7 bases separating them. CDR3 length: 13 amino acids. Germline V lookup: CDR1 SGHVS, CDR2 FQNEAQ. The CDR3 coding sequence is TGTGCCAGCAGCTTAGGGGATTCCTATGGCTACACCTTC. Protein sequence: CASSLGDSYGYTF.

The chain joins TRBV6-6 to TRBJ2-1; TRBD2 matches 13 bases. The CDR3 runs to 16 residues. V shed 1 base and J 7 bases; nucleotides not matched to a gene: 4. The germline V gene has CDR1 MNHNY and CDR2 SVGAGI (reference sequence). CDR3 loop: CASSYLLAGGKNEQFF. The CDR3 DNA reads TGTGCCAGCAGTTACTTACTAGCGGGGGGGAAGAATGAGCAGTTCTTC.

V usage is TRBV9 and J usage is TRBJ2-7, with a weak D call TRBD1 (5 bases). CDR1 is SGDLS and CDR2 is YYNGEE in the germline V gene. The CDR3 is made up of 13 amino acids. V dropped 3 bases and J dropped 6 bases, with 13 bases sitting between them. The CDR3 loop reads CASSDGRVLEQYF. The CDR3 DNA reads TGTGCCAGCAGCGATGGCAGGGTCCTCGAGCAGTACTTC.

This clone showed up just a few times. The chain employs TRBV7-9 and TRBJ1-1; D unclear. The CDR3 extends over 14 amino acids. V was clipped by 3 bases and J by 4 bases, with 12 bases between them. Germline V CDR1 and CDR2: SEHNR, FQNEAQ (reference sequence). CDR3 in amino acids: CASSFTGLGTEAFF. The DNA for the CDR3 is TGTGCCAGCAGCTTTACGGGGTTGGGCACTGAAGCTTTCTTT.

The chain joins TRBV5-5 to TRBJ2-3; 8 bases line up with TRBD1. Germline lookup yields CDR1 SGHKS and CDR2 YYEKEE (reference sequence). The CDR3 covers 16 residues. V was pared by 2 bases and J by 4 bases, with 9 bases of the junction left unmatched. The CDR3 is CASSFRTGSSPDTQYF. CDR3 in DNA: TGTGCCAGCAGCTTTAGGACAGGGTCGTCACCAGATACGCAGTATTTT.

The chain carries TRBV28 and TRBJ2-5; TRBD1 matches at 8 bases. CDR3 length: 13 residues. The germline V gene encodes CDR1 MDHEN and CDR2 SYDVKM. Unmatched junction bases numbered 0, after V lost 5 bases and J lost 1 base. This chain's CDR3 is CASSTGGQETQYF. CDR3 in DNA: TGTGCCAGCAGTACAGGGGGCCAAGAGACCCAGTACTTC.

Points on this clone: This sample also contains other DNA sequences that code for the same CDR3. The J gene is TRBJ1-1, the V gene TRBV7-9; D is uncertain. Germline V gene sequence: CDR1 SEHNR, CDR2 FQNEAQ (reference sequence). The CDR3 consists of 12 residues. Trimming took 1 base from V and 4 from J, leaving 4 bases between them. The DNA for the CDR3 is TGTGCCAGCAGCTTAGGTCCCACTGAAGCTTTCTTT. This gives the protein CASSLGPTEAFF.

The chain uses TRBV7-8 and TRBJ1-2; 7 bases align to TRBD1. The germline gives CDR1 SGHVS, CDR2 FQNEAQ. The CDR3 contains 15 residues. The junction had 7 bases not matched to a gene; V was cut back by 4 bases and J by 2 bases. The chain's CDR3 is CASSSWTGGNYGYTF. The CDR3 DNA sequence: TGTGCCAGCAGCTCGTGGACAGGTGGAAACTATGGCTACACCTTC.

The chain joins TRBV7-6 to TRBJ2-2, with D unclear. Deletions cut 1 base from V and 4 bases from J, with 10 bases between. The CDR3 runs to 15 residues. CDR1 and CDR2 (germline): SGHVS, FNYEAQ. The CDR3 DNA sequence: TGTGCCAGCAGCTTAGAAGGACGGCTCACCGGGGAGCTGTTTTTT. Protein: CASSLEGRLTGELFF.

As concerns this clone: The same CDR3 arises from other DNA sequences in this sample as well. The genes are TRBV5-1 and TRBJ1-1, with TRBD1 matching 9 bases. Germline assignment: CDR1 SGHRS and CDR2 YFSETQ. The trim removed 2 bases at V and 1 base at J, leaving 3 bases unmatched. The CDR3 loop spans 15 amino acids. The CDR3 DNA is TGCGCCAGCAGCTTTCGGACAGGGGCGAACACTGAAGCTTTCTTT. It yields the protein CASSFRTGANTEAFF.

This clone was detected only once. The CDR3 sequence: CATSRDRATQETQYF. The CDR3, as DNA: TGTGCCACCAGCAGAGATCGGGCGACCCAAGAGACCCAGTACTTC. The chain joins TRBV15 to TRBJ2-5, with no clear D. The CDR3 is 15 residues long. Germline lookup yields CDR1 LNHNV and CDR2 YYDKDF (reference sequence). The V and J ends lost 0 bases and 1 base respectively, with 9 bases between them.

This chain links TRBV7-2 with TRBJ1-6, with D unresolved. The V and J ends lost 2 bases and 6 bases respectively, with 8 bases between them. The germline V gene has CDR1 SGHTA and CDR2 FQGNSA. The length of the CDR3 is 14 residues. The CDR3 coding sequence is TGTGCCAGCAGCTTAAGAGGCCTTAATTCACCCCTCCACTTT. Translating it yields CASSLRGLNSPLHF.

The rearrangement links TRBV6-1 to TRBJ1-5; 9 nucleotides match TRBD1. The germline CDR1 and CDR2 sequences are MNHNS and SASEGT. This CDR3 is 15 amino acids long. The V segment lost 6 bases and the J segment 3 bases; nucleotides outside the gene matches: 6. The chain's CDR3 is CASSAGTGTNQPQHF. CDR3 bases: TGTGCCAGCAGCGCCGGGACAGGGACCAATCAGCCCCAGCATTTT.

The gene calls are TRBV7-8 and TRBJ2-1; 7 bases agree with TRBD1. The ends lost 5 bases at V and 5 bases at J; junction bases unmatched: 15. CDR1 and CDR2 from the germline V gene are SGHVS and FQNEAQ. This CDR3 spans 17 amino acids. CDR3 sequence reads: CASSAMLGTVLNNEQFF. As DNA, the CDR3 is TGTGCCAGCAGCGCCATGCTCGGGACAGTGTTGAACAATGAGCAGTTCTTC. Combining the CDR3 with reference TRBV7-8 and TRBJ2-1 gives the whole variable domain GAGVSQSPRYKVAKRGQDVALRCDPISGHVSLFWYQQALGQGPEFLTYFQNEAQLDKSGLPSDRFFAERPEGSVSTLKIQRTQQEDSAVYLCASSAMLGTVLNNEQFFGPGTRLTVL.